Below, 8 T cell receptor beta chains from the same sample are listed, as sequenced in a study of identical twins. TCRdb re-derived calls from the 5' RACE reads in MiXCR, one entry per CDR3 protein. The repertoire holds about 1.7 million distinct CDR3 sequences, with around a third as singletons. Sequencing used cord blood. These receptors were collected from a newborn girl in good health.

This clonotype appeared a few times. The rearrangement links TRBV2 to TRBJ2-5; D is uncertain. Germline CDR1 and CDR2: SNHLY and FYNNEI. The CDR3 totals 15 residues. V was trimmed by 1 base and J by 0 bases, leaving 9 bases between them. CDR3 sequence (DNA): TGTGCCAGCAGTGAAGTAGGTCGGTACCAAGAGACCCAGTACTTC. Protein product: CASSEVGRYQETQYF.

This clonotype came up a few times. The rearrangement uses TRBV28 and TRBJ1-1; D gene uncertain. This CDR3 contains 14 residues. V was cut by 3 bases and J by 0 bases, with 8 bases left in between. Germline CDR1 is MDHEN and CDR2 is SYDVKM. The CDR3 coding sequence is TGTGCCAGCAGTTTGATTAGACTGAACACTGAAGCTTTCTTT. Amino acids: CASSLIRLNTEAFF.

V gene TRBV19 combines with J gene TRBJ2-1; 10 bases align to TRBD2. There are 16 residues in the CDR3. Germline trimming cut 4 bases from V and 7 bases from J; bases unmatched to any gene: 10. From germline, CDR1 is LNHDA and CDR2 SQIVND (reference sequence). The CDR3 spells CASSNPTSGFRNEQFF. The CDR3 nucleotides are TGTGCCAGTAGTAACCCGACTAGCGGGTTTAGGAATGAGCAGTTCTTC.

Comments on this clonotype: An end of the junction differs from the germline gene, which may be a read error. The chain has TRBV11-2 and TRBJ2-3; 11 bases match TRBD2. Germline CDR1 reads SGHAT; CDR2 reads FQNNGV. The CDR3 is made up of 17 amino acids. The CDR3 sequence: CASSPGYSGRATDMQYF. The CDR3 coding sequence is TGTGCCAGCAGCCCAGGCTATAGCGGGAGGGCCACAGATATGCAGTATTTT.

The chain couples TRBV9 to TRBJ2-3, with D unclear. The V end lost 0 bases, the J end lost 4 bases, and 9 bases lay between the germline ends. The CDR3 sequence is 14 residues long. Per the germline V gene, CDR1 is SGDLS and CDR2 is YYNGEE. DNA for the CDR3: TGTGCCAGCAGCGTAGCTCCCCAAGCAGATACGCAGTATTTT. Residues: CASSVAPQADTQYF.

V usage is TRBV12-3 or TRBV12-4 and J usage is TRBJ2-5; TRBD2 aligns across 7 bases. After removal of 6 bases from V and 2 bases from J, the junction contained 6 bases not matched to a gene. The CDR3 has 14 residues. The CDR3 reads CASRQAGPQETQYF. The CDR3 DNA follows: TGTGCCAGCAGGCAAGCGGGGCCTCAAGAGACCCAGTACTTC.

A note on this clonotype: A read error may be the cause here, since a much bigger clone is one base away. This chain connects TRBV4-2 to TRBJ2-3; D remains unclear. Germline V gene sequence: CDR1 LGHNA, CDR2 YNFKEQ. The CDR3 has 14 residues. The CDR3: CVSSQAQHTDTQYF. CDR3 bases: TGTGTCAGCAGCCAAGCACAGCACACAGATACGCAGTATTTT.

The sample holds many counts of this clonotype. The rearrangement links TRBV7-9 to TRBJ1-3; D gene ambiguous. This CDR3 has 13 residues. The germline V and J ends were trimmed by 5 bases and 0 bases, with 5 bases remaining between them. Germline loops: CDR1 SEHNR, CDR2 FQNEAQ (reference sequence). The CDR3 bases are TGTGCCAGCAGCCGGGACTCTGGAAACACCATATATTTT. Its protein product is CASSRDSGNTIYF.